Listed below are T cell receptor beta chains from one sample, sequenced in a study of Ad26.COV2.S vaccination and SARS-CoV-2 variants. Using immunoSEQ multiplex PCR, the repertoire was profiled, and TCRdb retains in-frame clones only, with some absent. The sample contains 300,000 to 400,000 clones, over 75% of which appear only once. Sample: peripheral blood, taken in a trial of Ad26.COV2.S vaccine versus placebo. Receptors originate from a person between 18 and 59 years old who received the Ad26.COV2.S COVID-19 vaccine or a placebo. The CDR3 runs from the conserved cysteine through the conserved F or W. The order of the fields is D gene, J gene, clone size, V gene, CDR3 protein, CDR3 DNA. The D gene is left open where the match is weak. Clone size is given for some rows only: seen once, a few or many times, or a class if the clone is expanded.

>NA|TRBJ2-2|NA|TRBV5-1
CASSLEANTGELFF
TGCGCCAGCAGCTTGGAGGCTAACACCGGGGAGCTGTTTTTT
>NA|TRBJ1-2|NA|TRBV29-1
CSAEKGEGYTF
TGCAGCGCTGAAAAAGGGGAAGGCTACACCTTC
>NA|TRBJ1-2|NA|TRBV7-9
CASSLETPGYGYTF
TGTGCCAGCAGCTTAGAGACACCAGGCTATGGCTACACCTTC
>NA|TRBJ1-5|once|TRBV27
CASSFLGADQPQHF
TGTGCCAGCAGTTTTTTGGGGGCCGATCAGCCCCAGCATTTT
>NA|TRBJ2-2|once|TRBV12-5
CASGLVLLAENTGELFF
TGTGCTAGTGGTTTGGTACTATTGGCGGAGAACACCGGGGAGCTGTTTTTT
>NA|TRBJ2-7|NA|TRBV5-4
CASSANRDPGRQYF
TGTGCCAGCAGCGCCAACCGGGACCCGGGACGGCAGTACTTC
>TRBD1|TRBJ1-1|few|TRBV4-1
CASSLGQGRRGEAFF
TGCGCCAGCAGCCTTGGACAGGGGAGGCGAGGTGAAGCTTTCTTT
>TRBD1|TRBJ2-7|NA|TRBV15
CATSRGQGARPREQYF
TGTGCCACCAGCAGAGGACAGGGGGCGCGTCCTCGGGAGCAGTACTTC
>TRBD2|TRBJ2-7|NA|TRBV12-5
CASGGGLSYEQYF
TGTGCTAGTGGTGGGGGACTATCCTACGAGCAGTACTTC
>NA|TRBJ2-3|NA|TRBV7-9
CASSSRVGLLTDTQYF
TGTGCCAGCAGCTCCAGGGTGGGACTTCTCACAGATACGCAGTATTTT
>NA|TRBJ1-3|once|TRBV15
CATSGFGNTIYF
TGTGCCACCAGCGGGTTTGGAAACACCATATATTTT